One sample yielded the 15 T cell receptor beta chains listed below, sequenced in a study of cytomegalovirus exposure and HLA in healthy donors. PCR amplification relied on 60 Vbeta primers (plus 13 Jbeta primers). The method was immunoSEQ multiplex PCR; TCRdb's version includes in-frame clones alone and lacks a portion of them. This table holds approximately 77,000 clones. The sequenced material came from PBMCs. These receptors were taken from a man aged 30 to 45 in good health and CMV-seronegative.

V is TRBV12-5 and J is TRBJ2-2; D call uncertain. The CDR3 is 15 residues long. Germline CDR1 LGHNT, CDR2 FRNRAP. The germline V and J ends were trimmed by 3 bases and 1 base, with 9 bases remaining between them. The CDR3 DNA is TGTGCTAGTGGTTTTTACGCGCTGAACACCGGGGAGCTGTTTTTT. Its protein is CASGFYALNTGELFF.

The chain joins TRBV4-2 to TRBJ1-2, with no clear D. CDR1 LGHNA and CDR2 YNFKEQ come from the germline V gene. Trimming shortened V by 0 bases and J by 4 bases, and 12 bases separated the two germline ends. CDR3 length: 15 residues. The CDR3 DNA is TGTGCCAGCAGCCAAGACAGTGCCTCCTCCTATGGCTACACCTTC. As protein: CASSQDSASSYGYTF.

The rearrangement uses TRBV5-1 and TRBJ2-7; 9 nucleotides match TRBD1. V lost 0 bases, J lost 5 bases, and 9 bases stayed unmatched. In germline, CDR1 is SGHRS, CDR2 YFSETQ. The CDR3 consists of 16 residues. The CDR3 DNA sequence: TGCGCCAGCAGCTTGGGGCCGGGACAGGGTGTCGACGAGCAGTACTTC. This translates into CASSLGPGQGVDEQYF.

The rearrangement uses TRBV7-2 and TRBJ2-7; 10 bases agree with TRBD1. The CDR3 extends over 15 amino acids. Per germline, CDR1 SGHTA and CDR2 FQGNSA. V shed 8 bases, J shed 3 bases, and the junction held 10 bases outside the gene matches. The CDR3 coding sequence is TGTGCCAGCCCCCCGGGGACAGGGGTTTTCTACGAGCAGTACTTC. This sequence encodes CASPPGTGVFYEQYF.

The chain links TRBV7-6 to TRBJ1-1; D ambiguous. Trimming took 1 base from V and 4 from J, leaving 10 bases between them. CDR1 and CDR2 from the germline V gene are SGHVS and FNYEAQ. This CDR3 contains 14 residues. DNA of the CDR3: TGTGCCAGCAGCTTAGTGGGAGGAAGCACTGAAGCTTTCTTT. It codes for CASSLVGGSTEAFF.

A word on this clone: A read error may produce the germline difference seen at one junction end. The chain recombines TRBV5-4 with TRBJ2-7; a weak D match, TRBD2 (7 bases). The germline V gene encodes CDR1 SGHNT and CDR2 YYREEE (reference sequence). This CDR3 has 14 residues. The CDR3 nucleotides read TGTGCCAGCAGCTTGCATTTGGAAGGGGGGGGTCAGAACTTC. Its translation: CASSLHLEGGGQNF.

The J gene is TRBJ1-2, the V gene TRBV29-1, with 7 bases lining up with TRBD1. The CDR3 loop spans 12 amino acids. Germline V gives CDR1 SQVTM, CDR2 ANQGSEA. Unmatched junction bases numbered 8, after V lost 6 bases and J lost 7 bases. The CDR3 DNA is TGCAGCGTCACGACAGGGCTCGGTGGCTACACCTTC. This encodes CSVTTGLGGYTF.

This rearrangement joins TRBV5-1 to TRBJ2-7; 7 bases fit TRBD2. This CDR3 is built from 15 residues. CDR1 is SGHRS, CDR2 YFSETQ, per germline. J lost 4 bases, V lost 4 bases, and 11 bases had no gene match. The CDR3 DNA reads as TGCGCCAGCAGCAAGTACGGGGGGACCCCGTACGAGCAGTACTTC. Protein product: CASSKYGGTPYEQYF.

This chain connects TRBV28 to TRBJ2-2; 7 bases line up with TRBD1. CDR1 and CDR2 (germline): MDHEN, SYDVKM. CDR3 size: 13 residues. V lost 7 bases, J lost 9 bases, and 8 bases stayed unmatched. CDR3 in amino acids: CASKDRVSWELFF. The CDR3 bases are TGTGCCAGCAAAGACAGGGTGTCCTGGGAGCTGTTTTTT.

The chain combines TRBV14 with TRBJ2-7, with D possibly matching TRBD2 (6 bases). Trimming left V 0 bases short and J 1 base short, with 10 bases between. CDR3 length equals 15 residues. CDR1 SGHDN and CDR2 FVKESK come from the germline V gene. Here the CDR3 DNA reads TGTGCCAGCAGCCAAGAAGCAGGGAGGTCCTACGAGCAGTACTTC. It yields the protein CASSQEAGRSYEQYF.

The chain employs TRBV4-2 and TRBJ2-7; 14 bases are shared with TRBD2. Per the germline V gene, CDR1 is LGHNA and CDR2 is YNFKEQ. Trimming cost V 4 bases and J 5 bases; bases outside gene matches: 4. There are 15 residues in the CDR3. The CDR3 loop reads CASSRGTSGSNEQYF. The CDR3 bases are TGTGCCAGCAGCCGAGGGACTAGCGGGAGCAACGAGCAGTACTTC.

The rearrangement uses TRBV30 and TRBJ2-4; D uncertain. The germline V gene encodes CDR1 GTSNPN and CDR2 SVGIG (reference sequence). V shed 0 bases and J shed 1 base, with 7 bases lying between them. The CDR3 is made up of 14 amino acids. The CDR3 nucleotides read TGTGCCTGGAGTGTTGAGTTGGCCAAAAACATTCAGTACTTC. Protein sequence: CAWSVELAKNIQYF.

V usage is TRBV9 and J usage is TRBJ2-1, with D possibly being TRBD2 (6 bases). The CDR3 has 15 residues. Germline V gene data show CDR1 as SGDLS and CDR2 as YYNGEE. Trimming shortened V by 0 bases and J by 10 bases, and 17 bases separated the two germline ends. As DNA, the CDR3 is TGTGCCAGCAGCGTAGGGGACGGGGGAGTTAGAGAGCAGTTCTTC. It translates to CASSVGDGGVREQFF.

The chain joins TRBV11-2 to TRBJ1-5, with 8 bases matching TRBD1. The germline CDR1 and CDR2 sequences are SGHAT and FQNNGV. The length of the CDR3 is 14 residues. Germline trimming cut 4 bases from V and 7 bases from J; bases unmatched to any gene: 6. For the CDR3, the DNA is TGTGCCAGCAGCTCTACAGGGGGAGGGCAGCCCCAGCATTTT. It specifies CASSSTGGGQPQHF.

The V call is TRBV7-2, the J call TRBJ2-7; 9 nucleotides line up with TRBD2. The CDR3 consists of 14 residues. From germline, CDR1 is SGHTA and CDR2 FQGNSA. V was clipped by 8 bases and J by 5 bases; unmatched bases: 10. The CDR3 spells CASGIAGGLNEQYF. The DNA of the CDR3 is TGTGCCAGCGGGATTGCGGGAGGGTTGAACGAGCAGTACTTC.